Following are 8 T cell receptor beta chains from one sample sequenced in a study of regulatory T cells in long-lasting Graves disease. Arm-PCR of CDR3 regions with iRepertoire HTBI primers generated TCR beta libraries. TCRdb recomputed calls from the multiplex PCR reads with MiXCR, one row per CDR3 protein. The sample carries 400,000 to 500,000 distinct CDR3 sequences, under 15% recorded once. The time point was: newly diagnosed GD, antithyroid drugs for less than 3 months. RNA isolated from PBMCs was used to make the TCR library. This same sample was also part of a study on T cells in Graves' hyperthyroidism and ophthalmopathy.

Sequenced here: peripheral blood mononuclear cells (PBMCs), sampled at new diagnosis, from a patient treated with antithyroid drugs. The receptors shown here come from a woman aged 30 to 39 with Graves disease.

This clonotype was picked up a small number of times. This chain uses TRBV9 with TRBJ2-1, with D perhaps matching TRBD1 or TRBD2 (5 bases each). This CDR3 contains 15 residues. With 0 bases removed from V and 1 base from J, the gap between germline ends came to 8 bases. Germline values: CDR1 SGDLS, CDR2 YYNGEE. CDR3 sequence: CASSVAGRSYNEQFF. The DNA for the CDR3 is TGTGCCAGCAGCGTAGCGGGACGGTCCTACAATGAGCAGTTCTTC.

This clonotype was found a few times. Being one base from a much bigger clone, this may be a read error. The rearrangement joins TRBV28 to TRBJ2-5, with 12 bases matching TRBD1. Germline V gene lookup returns CDR1 MDHEN and CDR2 SYDVKM. V gave up 5 bases and J gave up 9 bases; unmatched junction bases: 16. This CDR3 comprises 17 residues. The CDR3, as DNA: TGTGCCAGCAGTCTCATCTCCGGGACAGGGGGCGCTGGGGCCCAGTACTTC. Protein: CASSLISGTGGAGAQYF. Looking up the rest from reference TRBV28 and TRBJ2-5 gives the full variable domain: DVKVTQSSRYLVKRTGEKVFLECVQDMDHENMFWYRQDPGLGLRLIYFSYDVKMKEKGDIPEGYSVSREKKERFSLILESASTNQTSMYLCASSLISGTGGAGAQYFGPGTRLLVL.

The table lists this clonotype with a few counts. This rearrangement joins TRBV5-5 to TRBJ2-6; 8 bases are shared with TRBD1. The junction had 9 bases not matched to a gene; V was cut back by 4 bases and J by 0 bases. CDR1 and CDR2 from the germline V gene are SGHKS and YYEKEE (reference sequence). This CDR3 is 18 amino acids long. The CDR3 nucleotides read TGTGCCAGCAGCGGAACCGGGACAGGATCCTCTGGGGCCAACGTCCTGACTTTC. This codes for CASSGTGTGSSGANVLTF.

This clonotype came up a few times. The rearrangement joins TRBV5-4 to TRBJ2-1, with 14 bases that match TRBD2. Germline trimming cut 4 bases from V and 7 bases from J; bases unmatched to any gene: 7. Germline V gene lookup returns CDR1 SGHNT and CDR2 YYREEE (reference sequence). The CDR3 is made up of 16 amino acids. CDR3 bases: TGTGCCAGCAGCGGACCGGGGACTAGCGGGAGAAATGAGCAGTTCTTC. Residues: CASSGPGTSGRNEQFF.

The chain uses TRBV19 and TRBJ2-2; 9 bases are shared with TRBD1. CDR1 and CDR2 (germline): LNHDA, SQIVND (reference sequence). The ends lost 6 bases at V and 1 base at J; junction bases unmatched: 0. The CDR3 is 14 residues long. This CDR3 is CASRGQGNTGELFF. The CDR3 DNA follows: TGTGCCAGTAGGGGACAGGGGAACACCGGGGAGCTGTTTTTT.

Remarks on this clonotype: This clone may be a read error of a much larger clone one base away. The J gene is TRBJ1-2, the V gene TRBV6-2 or TRBV6-3; D call uncertain. V gave up 2 bases and J gave up 5 bases, with 6 bases separating them. From germline, CDR1 is MNHEY and CDR2 SVGEGT. The CDR3 runs 12 residues. CDR3 sequence reads: CASSYGVYGYTF. CDR3 coding DNA: TGTGCCAGCAGTTACGGCGTTTATGGCTACACCTTC.

This clonotype was recorded many times. The chain couples TRBV7-9 to TRBJ1-6; D not certain. The CDR3 has 16 amino acids. The germline V gene encodes CDR1 SEHNR and CDR2 FQNEAQ (reference sequence). Between the trimmed V and J ends, which lost 4 bases and 5 bases, there was a span of 15 bases. The CDR3 sequence is CASSSTPGFNNSPLHF. Written as DNA, the CDR3 is TGTGCCAGCAGCTCAACTCCGGGTTTCAATAATTCACCCCTCCACTTT.

In its sample, this clonotype was seen many times. CDR3 nucleotides: TGTGCCAGCAGTTACAAAATGGGACCCCTCTACGAGCAGTACTTC. Residues: CASSYKMGPLYEQYF. The rearrangement links TRBV27 to TRBJ2-7; tentatively, D is TRBD1 or TRBD2 (5 bases each). The CDR3 covers 15 residues. Trimming removed 4 bases at V and 3 bases at J, with 16 bases between. The germline V gene has CDR1 MNHEY and CDR2 SMNVEV (reference sequence).